This T cell receptor (beta chain) was captured in a study of naive and memory T cell subsets. RNA was extracted from approximately 2.6 ml of whole blood of healthy adults. Unsorted total RNA, roughly 1 to 1,100 ng, was DNase treated before reverse transcription. Reverse transcription of blood and skin TCR RNA was primed at alpha and beta constant regions. Ligated cDNA underwent four rounds of PCR with nested alpha and beta constant region primers and SP2. TCRdb reprocessed the 5' RACE reads with MiXCR, giving one entry per CDR3 protein. The sample lists tens of thousands of distinct CDR3 sequences, around 3.9% occurring once. This clonotype was found many times. CDR1 is DFQATT, CDR2 SNEGSKA, per germline (reference sequence). Trimming removed 6 bases from V and 4 bases from J; junction bases left unmatched: 10. There are 15 residues in the CDR3.

The V and J genes are TRBV20-1 and TRBJ2-1; 9 nucleotides match TRBD2. This receptor was obtained from a male donor in good health. The CDR3 DNA reads TGCAGTGCCACACCCTGGACTAGCGCGTACAATGAGCAGTTCTTC. Amino acids: CSATPWTSAYNEQFF.